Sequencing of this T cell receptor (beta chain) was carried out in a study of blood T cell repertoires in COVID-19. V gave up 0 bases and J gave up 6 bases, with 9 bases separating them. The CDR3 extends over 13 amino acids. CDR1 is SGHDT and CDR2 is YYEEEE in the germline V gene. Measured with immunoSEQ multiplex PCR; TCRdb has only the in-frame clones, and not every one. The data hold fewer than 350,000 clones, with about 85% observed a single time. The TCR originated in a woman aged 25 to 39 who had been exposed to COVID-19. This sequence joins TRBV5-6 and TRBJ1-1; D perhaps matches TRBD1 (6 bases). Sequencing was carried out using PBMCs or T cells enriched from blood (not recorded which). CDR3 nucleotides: TGTGCCAGCAGCTTGGTAGGGGGACCTGAAGCTTTCTTT. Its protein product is CASSLVGGPEAFF.